This T cell receptor beta chain emerged from a study of metastatic and nonmetastatic thyroid tumors. TCRdb re-processed the PCR reads through MiXCR. The table records over 35,000 clones, approximately 12% of them present only once. No treatment of any kind had been given to any patient before thyroid surgery. Trimming stripped 3 bases from V and 3 bases from J, with 3 bases between. This CDR3 has 12 amino acids. This clone was picked up many times. The sequenced sample consisted of blood. This receptor was identified in a female donor with papillary thyroid cancer or a benign thyroid nodule (not recorded which). Some clones in this sample may be carry-over from other donors' samples. The V and J genes are TRBV12-3 or TRBV12-4 and TRBJ1-3; no clear D. This CDR3 reads CASSLLGNTIYF. CDR3 bases: TGTGCCAGCAGTTTGCTTGGAAACACCATATATTTT.